A single sample gave rise to the 25 T cell receptor beta chains below, sequenced in a study of blood T cell repertoires in COVID-19. Sequencing was performed with immunoSEQ multiplex PCR; in TCRdb, only in-frame clones are kept and a portion is missing. The table has hundreds of thousands of clones, 88% seen once. The sample taken for sequencing was peripheral blood. These receptors were collected from a woman in her twenties or thirties with acute or convalescent COVID-19.

J is TRBJ2-7 and V is TRBV5-4; D unclear. V lost 3 bases to trimming and J lost 2 bases, with 9 bases between them. Germline lookup yields CDR1 SGHNT and CDR2 YYREEE (reference sequence). This CDR3 is 13 amino acids long. The CDR3 DNA reads as TGTGCCAGCAGCTCTATCCAGGCCTACGAGCAGTACTTC. This encodes CASSSIQAYEQYF.

V usage is TRBV7-8 and J usage is TRBJ2-7, with 9 bases identical to TRBD1. The CDR3 runs 15 residues. Germline CDR1 reads SGHVS; CDR2 reads FQNEAQ. J was trimmed by 3 bases and V by 1 base; bases with no gene match: 4. CDR3 sequence: CASSLGVTGGYEQYF. DNA of the CDR3: TGTGCCAGCAGCTTAGGGGTGACAGGGGGCTACGAGCAGTACTTC.

This clone was recorded only once. The J gene is TRBJ2-1, the V gene TRBV12-3 or TRBV12-4, with D maybe TRBD1 (5 bases). V was cut by 8 bases and J by 12 bases, with 20 bases left in between. There are 13 residues in the CDR3. CDR3: CASGRASNGGQFF. The CDR3 DNA reads TGTGCCAGCGGCAGGGCTTCCAATGGTGGGCAGTTCTTC.

V is TRBV29-1 and J is TRBJ1-1; D is undetermined. Looked up from germline, CDR1 is SQVTM and CDR2 is ANQGSEA. This CDR3 has 12 residues. Trimming pared 6 bases from V and 4 bases from J, leaving 12 bases between. The chain's CDR3 is CSVTPTSTEAFF. The CDR3 DNA follows: TGCAGCGTGACACCAACGAGCACTGAAGCTTTCTTT.

V gene TRBV4-3 combines with J gene TRBJ2-1; D gene ambiguous. This CDR3 comprises 14 residues. The germline CDR1 and CDR2 sequences are LGHNA and YSLEER. V lost 0 bases and J 2 bases, leaving 5 bases between the germline ends. The CDR3 region is CASSQDPTYNEQFF. The CDR3 coding sequence is TGCGCCAGCAGCCAAGATCCCACCTACAATGAGCAGTTCTTC.

The chain combines TRBV24-1 with TRBJ2-3; D is perhaps TRBD2 (7 bases). The CDR3 consists of 16 residues. Deletions cut 1 base from V and 3 bases from J, with 13 bases between. Germline V gene data show CDR1 as KGHDR and CDR2 as SFDVKD. The CDR3 is CATSDFNREGTDTQYF. In DNA form, the CDR3 reads TGTGCCACCAGTGATTTCAACAGGGAGGGTACAGATACGCAGTATTTT.

The rearrangement joins TRBV19 to TRBJ2-5, with D possibly TRBD2 on 6 matching bases. This CDR3 has 16 amino acids. Germline lookup yields CDR1 LNHDA and CDR2 SQIVND (reference sequence). V was cut by 2 bases and J by 5 bases, with 18 bases left in between. As DNA, the CDR3 is TGTGCCAGTAGTATATTAGGGCGGCCTAGCGCGGAGACCCAGTACTTC. Translated: CASSILGRPSAETQYF.

This clone appeared once. The rearrangement links TRBV19 to TRBJ2-7, with D maybe TRBD2 (6 bases). Germline-derived CDR1 and CDR2 are LNHDA and SQIVND (reference sequence). The CDR3 covers 14 residues. V was shortened by 4 bases and J by 0 bases, with 10 bases between the two germline ends. The DNA for the CDR3 is TGTGCCAGTAGTACCAGGAGGGGCTCCTACGAGCAGTACTTC. Translation gives CASSTRRGSYEQYF.

The sample holds a few counts of this clone. The chain uses TRBV6-6 and TRBJ1-1; no clear D gene. Germline V gene sequence: CDR1 MNHNY, CDR2 SVGAGI (reference sequence). This CDR3 is built from 14 residues. Deletions cut 0 bases from V and 4 bases from J, with 9 bases between. The CDR3 loop is CASSYSYGSTEAFF. The CDR3 DNA sequence: TGTGCCAGCAGTTACTCGTACGGGAGCACTGAAGCTTTCTTT.

The chain has TRBV6-6 and TRBJ1-3; D unresolved. CDR3 length equals 16 residues. V lost 7 bases, J lost 5 bases, and 21 bases lay in between. Germline CDR1 is MNHNY and CDR2 is SVGAGI (reference sequence). CDR3 sequence: CASKDGARGGRNTIYF. CDR3 DNA: TGTGCCAGCAAAGACGGTGCACGAGGAGGACGAAACACCATATATTTT.

The chain couples TRBV9 to TRBJ2-1, with 8 bases matching TRBD2. The J segment lost 7 bases and the V segment lost 0 bases, leaving 3 bases of the junction unmatched. Germline assignment: CDR1 SGDLS and CDR2 YYNGEE. The CDR3 length is 14 residues. Here the CDR3 reads CASSVAGGPNEQFF. The CDR3 DNA sequence: TGTGCCAGCAGCGTAGCGGGAGGGCCTAATGAGCAGTTCTTC.

The chain links TRBV2 to TRBJ2-7; TRBD1 agrees at 8 bases. The CDR3 totals 15 residues. CDR1 and CDR2 (germline): SNHLY, FYNNEI. V was clipped by 4 bases and J by 0 bases; unmatched bases: 5. CDR3 residues: CASSGGQESSYEQYF. The CDR3 coding sequence is TGTGCCAGCAGTGGGGGACAGGAGAGCTCCTACGAGCAGTACTTC. The full variable domain, its missing parts supplied by reference TRBV2 and TRBJ2-7, is EPEVTQTPSHQVTQMGQEVILRCVPISNHLYFYWYRQILGQKVEFLVSFYNNEISEKSEIFDDQFSVERPDGSNFTLKIRSTKLEDSAMYFCASSGGQESSYEQYFGPGTRLTVT.

This clone was observed a single time. The V and J genes are TRBV19 and TRBJ2-7; 11 bases line up with TRBD2. The J segment lost 5 bases and the V segment lost 3 bases, leaving 9 bases of the junction unmatched. This CDR3 region has 16 residues. Per germline, CDR1 LNHDA and CDR2 SQIVND (reference sequence). The CDR3 loop is CASSMGSTSGSDEQYF. The CDR3 nucleotides read TGTGCCAGTAGTATGGGTAGCACTAGCGGGAGCGACGAGCAGTACTTC.

The rearrangement uses TRBV5-1 and TRBJ2-1; 10 bases map to TRBD2. Trimming took 4 bases from V and 6 from J; bases not matched to a gene: 7. This CDR3 comprises 15 residues. Germline values: CDR1 SGHRS, CDR2 YFSETQ. The CDR3 loop is CASSMGLAGANEQFF. CDR3 nucleotides: TGCGCCAGCAGCATGGGCCTAGCGGGAGCCAATGAGCAGTTCTTC.

V is TRBV5-1 and J is TRBJ1-5; D is undetermined. Germline V CDR1 and CDR2: SGHRS, YFSETQ. The CDR3 runs to 13 residues. Between the trimmed V and J ends, which lost 4 bases and 0 bases, there was a span of 5 bases. CDR3: CASSVVSNQPQHF. For the CDR3, the DNA is TGCGCCAGCAGCGTAGTTAGCAATCAGCCCCAGCATTTT.

The sample holds one count of this clone. The J gene is TRBJ2-2, the V gene TRBV19; 11 nucleotides match TRBD2. This CDR3 region has 17 residues. CDR1 is LNHDA and CDR2 is SQIVND in the germline V gene (reference sequence). Trimming removed 1 base from V and 5 bases from J; junction bases left unmatched: 6. For the CDR3, the DNA is TGTGCCAGTAGTATAGTTCGTTTAGCGGGAGGGACCGGGGAGCTGTTTTTT. The encoded protein is CASSIVRLAGGTGELFF.

The V and J genes are TRBV24-1 and TRBJ2-1, with 11 bases aligning to TRBD1. The trim removed 7 bases at V and 3 bases at J, leaving 4 bases unmatched. This CDR3 region has 15 residues. The germline V gene encodes CDR1 KGHDR and CDR2 SFDVKD. The CDR3 spells CATSRTGGGYNEQFF. Written as DNA, the CDR3 is TGTGCCACCAGCAGGACAGGGGGCGGCTACAATGAGCAGTTCTTC.

The chain combines TRBV7-3 with TRBJ1-5, with 10 bases that match TRBD1. Germline trimming cut 5 bases from V and 5 bases from J; bases unmatched to any gene: 6. CDR1 and CDR2 from the germline V gene are SGHTA and FQGTGA. The length of the CDR3 is 15 residues. The DNA for the CDR3 is TGTGCCAGCAGCCCGACAGGGGGCAGTTATCAGCCCCAGCATTTT. Translating it yields CASSPTGGSYQPQHF.

The gene calls are TRBV18 and TRBJ1-4, with a weak D call TRBD1 (6 bases). Germline loops: CDR1 KGHSH, CDR2 LQKENI. The CDR3 runs 18 residues. Trimming removed 1 base from V and 4 bases from J, with 19 bases in between. CDR3 sequence (DNA): TGTGCCAGCTCACCACGGGCAACAGGGCTCCAGGGTAATGAAAAACTGTTTTTT. This gives the protein CASSPRATGLQGNEKLFF. Together with reference TRBV18 and TRBJ1-4, the CDR3 gives the full variable domain: NAGVMQNPRHLVRRRGQEARLRCSPMKGHSHVYWYRQLPEEGLKFMVYLQKENIIDESGMPKERFSAEFPKEGPSILRIQQVVRGDSAAYFCASSPRATGLQGNEKLFFGSGTQLSVL.

The J gene is TRBJ2-4, the V gene TRBV12-5, with 11 bases aligning to TRBD2. CDR1 and CDR2 from the germline V gene are LGHNT and FRNRAP. The CDR3 loop spans 19 amino acids. The trim removed 3 bases at V and 0 bases at J, leaving 10 bases unmatched. The CDR3, as DNA: TGTGCTAGTGGTTTACTAGCGGGAGCGGGGGGCTTAGCCAAAAACATTCAGTACTTC. It specifies CASGLLAGAGGLAKNIQYF.

The chain carries TRBV6-4 and TRBJ2-3, with D uncertain. The CDR3 loop spans 17 amino acids. CDR1 and CDR2 (germline): MRHNA, SNTAGT. With 6 bases removed from V and 0 bases from J, the gap between germline ends came to 19 bases. The CDR3 here is CASSHITFSVSTDTQYF. DNA for the CDR3: TGTGCCAGCAGCCATATAACTTTCTCCGTTAGCACAGATACGCAGTATTTT.

The chain links TRBV7-9 to TRBJ1-5; perhaps TRBD1 as D (5 bases). V was clipped by 1 base and J by 0 bases, with 10 bases between them. Germline CDR1 SEHNR, CDR2 FQNEAQ (reference sequence). This CDR3 spans 16 amino acids. The CDR3 DNA is TGTGCCAGCAGCTTAGGACAGCTCCATAGCAATCAGCCCCAGCATTTT. It codes for CASSLGQLHSNQPQHF.

V and J are TRBV30 and TRBJ2-1; 9 bases agree with TRBD2. V shed 1 base and J 7 bases; nucleotides not matched to a gene: 5. The germline V gene has CDR1 GTSNPN and CDR2 SVGIG (reference sequence). The CDR3 runs to 14 residues. As DNA, the CDR3 is TGTGCCTGGAGTGCTGGCGCGGGAGGGAATGAGCAGTTCTTC. Its protein is CAWSAGAGGNEQFF.

The chain recombines TRBV10-1 with TRBJ2-1; 9 bases fit TRBD2. With V trimmed by 4 bases and J by 9 bases, 10 bases remained unmatched. The CDR3 runs 15 residues. In germline, CDR1 is WNHNN, CDR2 SYGVQD (reference sequence). CDR3 bases: TGCGCCAGCAGTGGTGGTAGCGGGAGTGTCGGTGAGCAGTTCTTC. Its translation is CASSGGSGSVGEQFF.

This clone was picked up a small number of times. V is TRBV15 and J is TRBJ2-5, with TRBD2 identical over 8 bases. The CDR3 length is 18 residues. With V trimmed by 3 bases and J by 1 base, 13 bases remained unmatched. Germline CDR1 and CDR2: LNHNV and YYDKDF (reference sequence). CDR3 bases: TGTGCCACCAGCAGGGGGCTAGTGTTAGCGGGGACCCAAGAGACCCAGTACTTC. It translates to CATSRGLVLAGTQETQYF.